This TCR beta chain emerged from a study of blood T cell repertoires in COVID-19. Study information: Both acute and convalescent COVID-19 samples were obtained from the United States, Italy and Spain.

The data were produced by immunoSEQ multiplex PCR, yet TCRdb's version contains in-frame clones alone and is incomplete. The sample lists 35,000 to 45,000 clones, around 80% seen once, with around an eighth in the top ten. The CDR3 totals 14 residues. Germline loops: CDR1 MNHEY, CDR2 SVGAGI. Losses at the gene ends were 4 bases for V and 6 bases for J; bases not matched to a gene: 6. The sequencing input was peripheral blood. The chain combines TRBV6-5 with TRBJ1-5, with 7 bases identical to TRBD1. The origin of this receptor is a human donor in a cohort sampled during active COVID-19. The CDR3 DNA sequence: TGTGCCAGCAGTTCGCAGGGGGGCGGTCAGCCCCAGCATTTT. Translation gives CASSSQGGGQPQHF.